This record looks at one T cell receptor (beta chain) sequence and its context. This sample is part of a study of T-cell reconstitution after alpha-beta-depleted transplantation in children. The CDR3 covers 15 residues. The V and J ends lost 1 base and 3 bases, in that order; junction bases with no gene match: 6. Germline V lookup: CDR1 DFQATT, CDR2 SNEGSKA (reference sequence). Unique molecular identifiers were incorporated during preparation of the TCRbeta library. TCRdb used MiXCR to reprocess the PCR reads, holding one entry per CDR3 protein. The sample includes 150,000 to 200,000 distinct CDR3 sequences, less than 15% of them seen just once.

This chain links TRBV20-1 with TRBJ2-7; 10 nucleotides align to TRBD2. The sequence was obtained from a human donor who donated a stem cell graft to a child with acute lymphoblastic leukemia. Sequencing used PBMCs from the stem cell graft donor, obtained from the stem cell graft. The CDR3 loop reads CSARGRLAGDYEQYF. The CDR3 DNA reads TGCAGTGCTAGAGGTCGGCTAGCGGGAGACTACGAGCAGTACTTC.